These 30 T cell receptor beta chains share one sample of origin, sequenced in a study of T cells in Graves' hyperthyroidism and ophthalmopathy. Researchers took RNA transcripts and amplified the TCR beta CDR3 regions from them. An initial round of RT-PCR targeting the TCR CDR3 relied on the HTBI primer set. A single record per CDR3 protein comes from TCRdb applying MiXCR to the multiplex PCR reads. Among some 180,000 distinct CDR3 sequences listed, about 15% were seen once. The specimen was blood. The receptors shown here come from a woman aged 50 to 60 with Graves' hyperthyroidism.

This clonotype has ten or more counts. The rearrangement joins TRBV5-6 to TRBJ2-7; 7 bases agree with TRBD1. Germline trimming cut 2 bases from V and 1 base from J; bases unmatched to any gene: 6. Germline V lookup: CDR1 SGHDT, CDR2 YYEEEE. The CDR3 is 15 residues long. CDR3 in amino acids: CASSFYRGRSYEQYF. DNA of the CDR3: TGTGCCAGCAGCTTCTACAGGGGAAGGTCCTACGAGCAGTACTTC.

This clonotype occurred many times. The chain couples TRBV12-3 or TRBV12-4 to TRBJ2-5; the match to TRBD2 covers 7 bases. J was trimmed by 7 bases and V by 5 bases; bases with no gene match: 7. The CDR3 spans 13 residues. CDR3: CASSPPWEGTQYF. The CDR3 region has the DNA TGTGCCAGCAGTCCCCCTTGGGAGGGGACCCAGTACTTC.

This clonotype occurred many times. The CDR3: CASSFSGLLTDTQYF. In DNA form, the CDR3 reads TGTGCCAGCAGCTTTAGCGGGCTACTCACAGATACGCAGTATTTT. This chain uses TRBV7-3 with TRBJ2-3, with 7 bases identical to TRBD2. The CDR3 sequence is 15 residues long. Trimming took 3 bases from V and 2 from J; bases not matched to a gene: 5. Looked up from germline, CDR1 is SGHTA and CDR2 is FQGTGA. The full variable domain, in which reference TRBV7-3 and TRBJ2-3 provide the parts outside the CDR3, is GAGVSQTPSNKVTEKGKYVELRCDPISGHTALYWYRQSLGQGPEFLIYFQGTGAADDSGLPNDRFFAVRPEGSVSTLKIQRTERGDSAVYLCASSFSGLLTDTQYFGPGTRLTVL.

This clonotype was seen at least ten times. V and J are TRBV20-1 and TRBJ2-3; TRBD2 might be the D (7 bases). Trimming removed 3 bases at V and 0 bases at J, with 13 bases between. Germline V gene sequence: CDR1 DFQATT, CDR2 SNEGSKA (reference sequence). The CDR3 length is 15 residues. The CDR3 DNA reads as TGCAGTGCTAGTAGGGGGGGCTATAGCACAGATACGCAGTATTTT. This encodes CSASRGGYSTDTQYF.

This clonotype was detected ten times or more. The chain has TRBV28 and TRBJ2-2; the D is unclear. V was pared by 1 base and J by 5 bases, with 5 bases between. In germline, CDR1 is MDHEN, CDR2 SYDVKM. The CDR3 is 13 residues long. The CDR3 is CASSLYSTGELFF. The CDR3 DNA follows: TGTGCCAGCAGTTTATACTCTACCGGGGAGCTGTTTTTT.

There are many counts of this clonotype. The genes are TRBV6-1 and TRBJ1-1, with 7 positions matching TRBD1. The CDR3 sequence is 13 residues long. The germline gives CDR1 MNHNS, CDR2 SASEGT. V was pared by 6 bases and J by 3 bases, with 4 bases of the junction left unmatched. DNA of the CDR3: TGTGCCAGCAGCAGGGGGAGAGACACTGAAGCTTTCTTT. Protein: CASSRGRDTEAFF.

This clonotype has a count of ten or more. The chain recombines TRBV19 with TRBJ1-1; D remains unclear. Trimming took 6 bases from V and 4 from J, leaving 9 bases between them. This CDR3 has 12 residues. CDR1 is LNHDA and CDR2 is SQIVND in the germline V gene (reference sequence). As DNA, the CDR3 is TGTGCCAGTAGAGGGAGGATCACTGAAGCTTTCTTT. Amino acids: CASRGRITEAFF. Supplemented by reference TRBV19 and TRBJ1-1, the full variable domain reads DGGITQSPKYLFRKEGQNVTLSCEQNLNHDAMYWYRQDPGQGLRLIYYSQIVNDFQKGDIAEGYSVSREKKESFPLTVTSAQKNPTAFYLCASRGRITEAFFGQGTRLTVV.

This clonotype was seen repeatedly, ten times or more. The CDR3 spells CASSSDSWEQFF. In DNA, the CDR3 is TGTGCCAGCAGCTCAGACAGCTGGGAGCAGTTCTTC. This sequence joins TRBV7-9 and TRBJ2-1; tentatively, D is TRBD1 (5 bases). Trimming cost V 4 bases and J 10 bases, with 11 bases left between them. CDR1 SEHNR and CDR2 FQNEAQ come from the germline V gene (reference sequence). The CDR3 runs 12 residues.

Many counts were recorded for this clonotype. The chain carries TRBV28 and TRBJ2-5; no firm D call. Germline V gene lookup returns CDR1 MDHEN and CDR2 SYDVKM. The CDR3 is made up of 12 amino acids. V was cut by 1 base and J by 5 bases, with 5 bases left in between. CDR3 residues: CASSLLGETQYF. CDR3 nucleotide sequence: TGTGCCAGCAGTTTATTGGGGGAGACCCAGTACTTC. Drawing the rest from reference TRBV28 and TRBJ2-5, the complete variable domain is DVKVTQSSRYLVKRTGEKVFLECVQDMDHENMFWYRQDPGLGLRLIYFSYDVKMKEKGDIPEGYSVSREKKERFSLILESASTNQTSMYLCASSLLGETQYFGPGTRLLVL.

At least ten counts were recorded for this clonotype. The chain uses TRBV7-6 and TRBJ2-7, with a weak D call TRBD2 (5 bases). This CDR3 is 16 amino acids long. V was shortened by 1 base and J by 6 bases, with 19 bases between the two germline ends. Germline lookup yields CDR1 SGHVS and CDR2 FNYEAQ. The CDR3 DNA sequence: TGTGCCAGCAGCTTAGGGGGTCGGAATACGGGGTCCGAGCAGTACTTC. Protein: CASSLGGRNTGSEQYF.

The V call is TRBV4-2, the J call TRBJ2-2, with 14 bases fitting TRBD2. The J segment lost 0 bases and the V segment lost 0 bases, leaving 12 bases of the junction unmatched. The CDR3 is 22 residues long. The germline gives CDR1 LGHNA, CDR2 YNFKEQ. The CDR3 coding sequence is TGTGCCAGCAGCCAAGATATAGCCCGGACTAGCGGGGGGCTATCGAACACCGGGGAGCTGTTTTTT. Amino acid sequence: CASSQDIARTSGGLSNTGELFF.

There are many counts of this clonotype. The chain joins TRBV13 to TRBJ2-3, with TRBD2 identical over 8 bases. CDR3 length equals 15 residues. The V and J ends lost 6 bases and 5 bases, in that order; junction bases with no gene match: 10. The germline V gene has CDR1 PRHDT and CDR2 FYEKMQ (reference sequence). CDR3 DNA: TGTGCCAGCAGTCCGTTCGGGGGGGATAAAGATACGCAGTATTTT. Translation gives CASSPFGGDKDTQYF. Full variable domain (missing parts from reference TRBV13 and TRBJ2-3): AAGVIQSPRHLIKEKRETATLKCYPIPRHDTVYWYQQGPGQDPQFLISFYEKMQSDKGSIPDRFSAQQFSDYHSELNMSSLELGDSALYFCASSPFGGDKDTQYFGPGTRLTVL.

This clonotype was counted many times. The rearrangement uses TRBV10-2 and TRBJ2-7, with 12 positions matching TRBD1. The trim removed 7 bases at V and 2 bases at J, leaving 6 bases unmatched. The CDR3 has 15 amino acids. Germline V gene lookup returns CDR1 WSHSY and CDR2 SAAADI. Here the CDR3 reads CASKPGQGATYEQYF. CDR3 nucleotides: TGCGCCAGCAAACCGGGACAGGGGGCCACCTACGAGCAGTACTTC.

The sample holds many counts of this clonotype. This rearrangement joins TRBV20-1 to TRBJ2-1; D is unclear. This CDR3 is built from 11 residues. CDR1 DFQATT and CDR2 SNEGSKA come from the germline V gene (reference sequence). The germline V and J ends were trimmed by 6 bases and 5 bases, with 8 bases remaining between them. CDR3 protein: CSASPHNEQFF. The CDR3 DNA reads as TGCAGTGCGTCACCACACAATGAGCAGTTCTTC.

V usage is TRBV12-3 or TRBV12-4 and J usage is TRBJ1-1, with 8 bases identical to TRBD1. J was trimmed by 5 bases and V by 7 bases; bases with no gene match: 9. The CDR3 spans 14 residues. The CDR3 region is CASTLAGGVTEAFF. DNA for the CDR3: TGTGCCAGCACTCTTGCAGGGGGCGTTACTGAAGCTTTCTTT.

Many counts were recorded for this clonotype. V gene TRBV20-1 combines with J gene TRBJ1-1, with 9 bases that match TRBD1. The V gene end was trimmed by 5 bases and the J gene end by 5 bases; junction bases not matched to a gene: 21. The length of the CDR3 is 18 residues. Germline values: CDR1 DFQATT, CDR2 SNEGSKA (reference sequence). The CDR3 spells CSAWPPTRDRVMGTEAFF. Written as DNA, the CDR3 is TGCAGTGCTTGGCCCCCCACCCGGGACAGGGTCATGGGGACTGAAGCTTTCTTT.

This clonotype was seen more than once but under ten times. The chain links TRBV4-3 to TRBJ1-6; 10 bases map to TRBD1. CDR1 is LGHNA, CDR2 YSLEER, per germline. The CDR3 runs 13 residues. Unmatched junction bases numbered 6, after V lost 9 bases and J lost 10 bases. The CDR3 nucleotides read TGCGCCAGTCGCGGGACAGGGGAGTCACCCCTCCACTTT. It specifies CASRGTGESPLHF.

This clonotype has a count of ten or more. This chain joins TRBV5-1 and TRBJ1-2, with D possibly TRBD1 on 6 matching bases. The V gene lost 1 base and the J gene lost 4 bases, with 14 bases spanning the gap. The CDR3 runs to 15 residues. In germline, CDR1 is SGHRS, CDR2 YFSETQ. The CDR3 nucleotides read TGCGCCAGCAGCTTGATCCCGACAGGCCGCTATGGCTACACCTTC. It specifies CASSLIPTGRYGYTF.

The chain has TRBV18 and TRBJ1-1; no definite D call. The CDR3 length is 13 residues. Germline values: CDR1 KGHSH, CDR2 LQKENI. Trimming removed 2 bases from V and 2 bases from J, with 6 bases in between. CDR3 in amino acids: CASSPRLNTEAFF. DNA of the CDR3: TGTGCCAGCTCACCAAGGCTAAACACTGAAGCTTTCTTT.

There are many counts of this clonotype. This chain connects TRBV7-8 to TRBJ1-1; perhaps TRBD1 as D (5 bases). The germline CDR1 and CDR2 sequences are SGHVS and FQNEAQ. The CDR3 runs to 15 residues. The V end was cut by 1 base, the J end by 0 bases, with 9 bases between. CDR3 coding DNA: TGTGCCAGCAGCTTAGTGGGACTGGTGAACACTGAAGCTTTCTTT. Protein product: CASSLVGLVNTEAFF.

This clonotype was picked up many times. The chain links TRBV9 to TRBJ2-5; D is uncertain. This CDR3 is 13 amino acids long. Per the germline V gene, CDR1 is SGDLS and CDR2 is YYNGEE. Trimming removed 0 bases from V and 4 bases from J, with 7 bases in between. The CDR3 here is CASSVEFGETQYF. CDR3 sequence (DNA): TGTGCCAGCAGCGTAGAGTTCGGAGAGACCCAGTACTTC. The full variable domain, rest sourced from reference TRBV9 and TRBJ2-5, is DSGVTQTPKHLITATGQRVTLRCSPRSGDLSVYWYQQSLDQGLQFLIQYYNGEERAKGNILERFSAQQFPDLHSELNLSSLELGDSALYFCASSVEFGETQYFGPGTRLLVL.

This clonotype was recorded a few times. V and J are TRBV5-1 and TRBJ1-1; possible D gene TRBD1, 5 bases. Germline lookup yields CDR1 SGHRS and CDR2 YFSETQ. The CDR3 has 15 amino acids. V was trimmed by 4 bases and J by 1 base, leaving 14 bases between them. Here the CDR3 reads CASSRDGTKNTEAFF. Written as DNA, the CDR3 is TGCGCCAGCAGCCGAGACGGGACTAAGAACACTGAAGCTTTCTTT.

In this sample, this clonotype turned up a few times. The chain is built from TRBV29-1 and TRBJ2-5; D not resolved. Germline V gives CDR1 SQVTM, CDR2 ANQGSEA. Trimming removed 4 bases at V and 2 bases at J, with 8 bases between. The CDR3 runs to 12 residues. CDR3 region: CSVGFGQETQYF. CDR3 coding DNA: TGCAGCGTTGGTTTCGGACAAGAGACCCAGTACTTC.

This clonotype occurred a few times. The genes are TRBV9 and TRBJ1-1; D is unclear. The germline V and J ends were trimmed by 2 bases and 5 bases, with 10 bases remaining between them. Germline assignment: CDR1 SGDLS and CDR2 YYNGEE. This CDR3 has 13 residues. The CDR3 is CASSVVIGTEAFF. CDR3 in DNA: TGTGCCAGCAGCGTCGTCATCGGGACTGAAGCTTTCTTT. The whole variable domain, filled in from reference TRBV9 and TRBJ1-1, reads DSGVTQTPKHLITATGQRVTLRCSPRSGDLSVYWYQQSLDQGLQFLIQYYNGEERAKGNILERFSAQQFPDLHSELNLSSLELGDSALYFCASSVVIGTEAFFGQGTRLTVV.

This clonotype came up many times. V is TRBV3-1 and J is TRBJ1-5, with no clear D. This CDR3 contains 14 residues. CDR1 and CDR2 from the germline V gene are LGHDT and YNNKEL (reference sequence). V dropped 0 bases and J dropped 5 bases, with 8 bases sitting between them. The CDR3 coding sequence is TGTGCCAGCAGCCAAGAATCGGGATATCAGCCCCAGCATTTT. It is translated as CASSQESGYQPQHF.

The chain's CDR3 is CASSLFGTALLYEQYF. The CDR3 DNA reads as TGTGCCAGCAGCTTATTCGGGACAGCTCTATTATACGAGCAGTACTTC. The genes are TRBV5-6 and TRBJ2-7; 7 bases are shared with TRBD1. The CDR3 length is 16 residues. Germline V gene data show CDR1 as SGHDT and CDR2 as YYEEEE. J gave up 4 bases and V 2 bases, and 12 bases lay outside the gene matches.

The sample holds many counts of this clonotype. The chain employs TRBV12-3 or TRBV12-4 and TRBJ1-4; TRBD1 matches 7 bases. This CDR3 region has 14 residues. Losses at the gene ends were 4 bases for V and 4 bases for J; bases not matched to a gene: 3. In DNA form, the CDR3 reads TGTGCCAGCAGTTCGAGACAGGGTAATGAAAAACTGTTTTTT. Amino acid sequence: CASSSRQGNEKLFF.

This clonotype was detected many times. The V gene is TRBV20-1, the J gene TRBJ2-5, with D possibly being TRBD2 (6 bases). CDR3 size: 14 residues. Germline CDR1 and CDR2: DFQATT and SNEGSKA (reference sequence). V lost 3 bases and J 7 bases, leaving 18 bases between the germline ends. CDR3 nucleotides: TGCAGTGCTAGTCAACGGGGAGGATTCGCGACCCAGTACTTC. It specifies CSASQRGGFATQYF.

This clonotype was detected many times. The chain is built from TRBV3-1 and TRBJ2-7, with D perhaps TRBD1 (5 bases). Trimming stripped 4 bases from V and 4 bases from J, with 11 bases between. Germline CDR1 LGHDT, CDR2 YNNKEL (reference sequence). This CDR3 comprises 13 residues. The CDR3 nucleotides read TGTGCCAGCAGCCCCCGGACATCGTACGAGCAGTACTTC. Translating gives CASSPRTSYEQYF.

This chain connects TRBV25-1 to TRBJ2-1; 8 positions match TRBD1. In germline, CDR1 is MGHDK, CDR2 SYGVNS. There are 15 residues in the CDR3. The V segment lost 9 bases and the J segment 5 bases; nucleotides outside the gene matches: 12. In nucleotides, the CDR3 is TGTGCCAGGATACTACCGACAGGGGAAGACAATGAGCAGTTCTTC. This gives the protein CARILPTGEDNEQFF.